This TCR beta chain was obtained from a study of blood T cell repertoires in COVID-19. Study at large: COVID-19 samples, acute and convalescent, were from the United States, Italy and Spain. T cells, B-cell-depleted T cells, or PBMCs supplied cDNA or gDNA.

V was pared by 1 base and J by 7 bases, with 9 bases between. Germline V gene lookup returns CDR1 SGDLS and CDR2 YYNGEE. The CDR3 loop spans 13 amino acids. How the authors handled the data: Scientists estimated how many nucleated cells there were by amplifying reference gene primers. The assay was immunoSEQ multiplex PCR, and TCRdb's table has in-frame clones only and misses some. V, J and clone size are taken as reported in that table, and D and trimming were inferred from the DNA itself. The sample lists hundreds of thousands of clones, approximately 90% occurring once. Those enrolled in Seattle joined during active infection and were followed longitudinally afterward.

The chain employs TRBV9 and TRBJ2-1; D call uncertain. Sequencing used peripheral blood. This TCR derives from a man aged 60-69 years with COVID-19, enrolled during active disease. The CDR3 here is CASSVWASNEQFF. The CDR3 bases are TGTGCCAGCAGCGTATGGGCGAGTAATGAGCAGTTCTTC.